This entry features one T cell receptor (beta chain) sequence. This entry is derived from a study of control samples from healthy donors and cancer patients. The ends were cut back, 5 bases at V and 6 bases at J, with 11 bases in the middle. Looked up from germline, CDR1 is MNHEY and CDR2 is SMNVEV (reference sequence). CDR3 length: 13 amino acids. Here immunoSEQ multiplex PCR was the method, and the copy in TCRdb shows in-frame clones only, minus some. This table has approximately 88,000 clones, approximately 89% appearing once. The V call is TRBV27, the J call TRBJ1-5; D not certain. This TCR was sampled from a woman aged 25 to 45 in good health. Sequencing was done on a sample of blood. CDR3 in DNA: TGTGCCAGCAGTACGCAGTTAGGTCAGCCCCAGCATTTT. Protein product: CASSTQLGQPQHF.